The clone carrying this TCR beta chain appeared many times. As yet, its antigen is unknown. This sample was included in a study of molecular identifiers for immune sequencing clone quantification. Sorting was used to obtain naive CD8 T cells (CD8+CD4-CCR7+CD45RA+). Unmatched junction bases numbered 4, after V lost 2 bases and J lost 0 bases. Germline CDR1 is SEHNR and CDR2 is FQNEAQ (reference sequence). This CDR3 is built from 16 residues. Study-level findings and limits: Whereas naive cells kept under 1% of molecules in clones above 20 RNA copies, such clones held over 97% in effectors.

As previously described, bulk TCR libraries were made using listed TCR primers. TCRdb redid the calling of the PCR reads with MiXCR, one entry per CDR3 protein. The sample lists roughly 320,000 distinct CDR3 sequences, about 21% occurring once. Sequenced sample: naive CD8+ T cells from blood, with Jurkat cell RNA spiked in. Subset indicated: FACS-sorted CD8+CD4-CCR7+CD45RA+ naive T cells. The clonotype originates from a human donor in good health. Some libraries in this study had Jurkat cell RNA spiked in. The chain is built from TRBV7-9 and TRBJ1-2; TRBD1 aligns across 9 bases. The CDR3 spells CASSLLQGASNYGYTF. CDR3 nucleotide sequence: TGTGCCAGCAGCTTACTACAGGGGGCGTCTAACTATGGCTACACCTTC.